This TCR beta chain was identified in a study of shared clonotypes between healthy human individuals. Overall study: In total, the donors were two women and three men aged 18 to 49. Study results and limitations: Sharing of clonotypes among donors was expected to vary with sequencing depth. The authors sampled blood alone, and tissue repertoires likely differ. Non-shared clonotypes had lower generation probabilities than those shared by all four donors.

To note about this clone: The target antigen is unknown.

This CDR3 has 14 amino acids. Germline-derived CDR1 and CDR2 are MNHEY and SVGAGI. Losses at the gene ends were 6 bases for V and 5 bases for J; bases not matched to a gene: 6. Clones were read by immunoSEQ multiplex PCR, and TCRdb kept only the in-frame ones, dropping some. The sample shows millions of clones, approximately 94% of them seen only once. The V gene is TRBV6-5, the J gene TRBJ2-3; 9 bases map to TRBD1. Sequencing was done on a sample of naive CD4+ T cells sorted from blood. The subset is: CD45RA+ positively selected. This clonotype originated in a man younger than 30 in good health. In nucleotides, the CDR3 is TGTGCCAGCAGAACCGGGACAGGGCTAGATACGCAGTATTTT. Protein: CASRTGTGLDTQYF.